This T cell receptor (beta chain) originates from a study of beta chain features in type 1 diabetes. Whole-study findings and limits: Patients with type 1 diabetes showed fewer VDJ junction insertions and more deletions.

The V end lost 10 bases, the J end lost 10 bases, and 11 bases lay between the germline ends. Germline values: CDR1 MRHNA, CDR2 SNTAGT. The CDR3 is 10 residues long. This clone turned up a few times. What it binds is not known. What was sequenced were expressed TCRB transcripts, since all of the isolated RNA had been reverse transcribed. Profiled with immunoSEQ multiplex PCR; TCRdb holds only in-frame clones, not every one. The sample lists about 290,000 clones, about 8% occurring once. This TCR came from a woman in her late teens or twenties in good health. The chain employs TRBV6-4 and TRBJ2-1, with D possibly matching TRBD1 (6 bases). The source material was central memory CD4+ T cells from blood. Written as DNA, the CDR3 is TGTGCCATACAGGGATACGAGCAGTTCTTC. This sequence encodes CAIQGYEQFF.